The 17 T cell receptor beta chains below come from one sample, sequenced in a study of CD8+ T cells in alopecia areata. Sequencing templates came from extracted RNA that was reverse transcribed into cDNA. Produced via immunoSEQ multiplex PCR; TCRdb's table is partial and in-frame only. The sample lists 93,000 or so clones; 65% to 90% were seen once. Treatment defined: oral pan-JAK inhibitor, 5-10 mg twice daily. The starting material was CD8+ T cells sorted from blood, obtained at approximately week 30, from a patient treated with tofacitinib. These receptors came from a human donor with alopecia areata.

The CDR3 here is CASSLISGTGETQYF. Here the CDR3 DNA reads TGTGCCAGCAGTTTAATATCCGGGACAGGGGAGACCCAGTACTTC. This chain connects TRBV7-9 to TRBJ2-5; 9 nucleotides line up with TRBD1. This CDR3 contains 15 residues. Trimming removed 6 bases from V and 5 bases from J; junction bases left unmatched: 10. Germline V lookup: CDR1 SEHNR, CDR2 FQNEAQ (reference sequence).

The chain combines TRBV5-1 with TRBJ2-1, with 7 bases matching TRBD1. CDR3 size: 15 residues. Germline V CDR1 and CDR2: SGHRS, YFSETQ. The J segment lost 2 bases and the V segment lost 0 bases, leaving 2 bases of the junction unmatched. CDR3 sequence reads: CASSLGQGAYNEQFF. In DNA, the CDR3 is TGCGCCAGCAGCTTGGGACAGGGAGCCTACAATGAGCAGTTCTTC.

In nucleotides, the CDR3 is TGTGCCAGCAGCCCGGGTGCGGGGAGCAATCAGCCCCAGCATTTT. It translates to CASSPGAGSNQPQHF. V is TRBV5-6 and J is TRBJ1-5; D is unresolved. The V end lost 4 bases, the J end lost 1 base, and 12 bases lay between the germline ends. Germline V lookup: CDR1 SGHDT, CDR2 YYEEEE. The CDR3 contains 15 residues. Full variable domain (remainder filled in from reference TRBV5-6 and TRBJ1-5): DAGVTQSPTHLIKTRGQQVTLRCSPKSGHDTVSWYQQALGQGPQFIFQYYEEEERQRGNFPDRFSGHQFPNYSSELNVNALLLGDSALYLCASSPGAGSNQPQHFGDGTRLSIL.

The V gene is TRBV7-8, the J gene TRBJ2-1, with 9 bases identical to TRBD1. Unmatched junction bases numbered 9, after V lost 5 bases and J lost 1 base. Germline loops: CDR1 SGHVS, CDR2 FQNEAQ. The CDR3 has 17 residues. The CDR3 spells CASSPRSTGGSYNEQFF. CDR3 nucleotide sequence: TGTGCCAGCAGCCCCCGCTCGACAGGGGGATCCTACAATGAGCAGTTCTTC.

The rearrangement links TRBV7-9 to TRBJ2-5, with D perhaps matching TRBD1 (6 bases). Trimming shortened V by 2 bases and J by 3 bases, and 13 bases separated the two germline ends. CDR1 SEHNR and CDR2 FQNEAQ come from the germline V gene (reference sequence). The CDR3 is 15 amino acids. CDR3 in DNA: TGTGCCAGCAGCTTATTCCCGCGACAGGAAGAGACCCAGTACTTC. Translated, it gives CASSLFPRQEETQYF.

The chain couples TRBV19 to TRBJ2-5, with TRBD2 matching over 10 bases. Germline assignment: CDR1 LNHDA and CDR2 SQIVND (reference sequence). The CDR3 extends over 16 amino acids. V lost 4 bases and J lost 4; bases outside the gene matches: 9. CDR3 sequence: CASSNKSLAGRETQYF. CDR3 DNA sequence: TGTGCCAGTAGTAACAAATCACTAGCGGGAAGAGAGACCCAGTACTTC.

This chain uses TRBV19 with TRBJ2-3; D not resolved. Trimming left V 5 bases short and J 2 bases short, with 17 bases between. Germline CDR1 reads LNHDA; CDR2 reads SQIVND (reference sequence). The CDR3 has 16 amino acids. CDR3 protein: CASSDPRVFNTDTQYF. Written as DNA, the CDR3 is TGTGCCAGTAGTGACCCCCGAGTCTTTAACACAGATACGCAGTATTTT. Complete variable domain (other parts from reference TRBV19 and TRBJ2-3): DGGITQSPKYLFRKEGQNVTLSCEQNLNHDAMYWYRQDPGQGLRLIYYSQIVNDFQKGDIAEGYSVSREKKESFPLTVTSAQKNPTAFYLCASSDPRVFNTDTQYFGPGTRLTVL.

The CDR3 nucleotides read TGTGCCAGCAGTATCCTGGGGGGGGCGAATCAGCCCCAGCATTTT. Its protein product is CASSILGGANQPQHF. V gene TRBV27 combines with J gene TRBJ1-5; perhaps TRBD1 as D (6 bases). The CDR3 runs to 15 residues. V was cut by 5 bases and J by 4 bases, with 15 bases left in between. CDR1 and CDR2 from the germline V gene are MNHEY and SMNVEV (reference sequence).

This clone has a single count. V usage is TRBV29-1 and J usage is TRBJ2-7; D possibly corresponds to TRBD1 (6 bases). CDR1 and CDR2 (germline): SQVTM, ANQGSEA. The CDR3 runs to 12 residues. Trimming left V 3 bases short and J 2 bases short, with 8 bases between. CDR3 loop: CSVEDSTYEQYF. CDR3 DNA sequence: TGCAGCGTTGAGGACAGTACCTACGAGCAGTACTTC.

The chain combines TRBV29-1 with TRBJ2-3; 14 bases fit TRBD2. Germline CDR1 is SQVTM and CDR2 is ANQGSEA. The V gene end was trimmed by 5 bases and the J gene end by 4 bases; junction bases not matched to a gene: 5. CDR3 size: 15 residues. The CDR3 sequence is CSVTGTSGSPDTQYF. The CDR3 nucleotides are TGCAGCGTTACCGGGACTAGCGGGAGCCCAGATACGCAGTATTTT.

As for this clone: One end of the junction varies from germline; a read error may be responsible. The chain has TRBV15 and TRBJ2-1, with D perhaps being TRBD1 or TRBD2 (5 bases each). CDR1 and CDR2 from the germline V gene are LNHNV and YYDKDF (reference sequence). CDR3 length: 17 residues. Written as DNA, the CDR3 is TGTGCCACCAGCAGAGATCGGGGCGGCGGGTCCTACAATGAGCGGTTCTTC. This codes for CATSRDRGGGSYNERFF.

V and J are TRBV2 and TRBJ2-3; D is unresolved. CDR1 and CDR2 (germline): SNHLY, FYNNEI. This CDR3 contains 13 residues. The ends were cut back, 7 bases at V and 2 bases at J, with 10 bases in the middle. Written as DNA, the CDR3 is TGTGCCAGCAACCGACGCGACACAGATACGCAGTATTTT. Translating it yields CASNRRDTDTQYF.

This clone was picked up one time. The chain combines TRBV6-4 with TRBJ2-2; D is unresolved. Germline V CDR1 and CDR2: MRHNA, SNTAGT. V was shortened by 2 bases and J by 3 bases, with 4 bases between the two germline ends. The length of the CDR3 is 13 residues. CDR3 residues: CASSDLYTGELFF. The CDR3, as DNA: TGTGCCAGCAGTGACCTCTACACCGGGGAGCTGTTTTTT.

The rearrangement uses TRBV7-8 and TRBJ2-3, with TRBD2 matching over 8 bases. The ends lost 4 bases at V and 0 bases at J; junction bases unmatched: 12. CDR3 size: 18 residues. From germline, CDR1 is SGHVS and CDR2 FQNEAQ. The CDR3 reads CASSYPFERGTSTDTQYF. Here the CDR3 DNA reads TGTGCCAGCAGCTACCCCTTCGAGCGGGGGACTAGCACAGATACGCAGTATTTT.

This clone was detected a few times. V gene TRBV6-1 combines with J gene TRBJ2-7; 7 bases line up with TRBD2. J lost 4 bases, V lost 4 bases, and 4 bases had no gene match. Germline CDR1 MNHNS, CDR2 SASEGT. This CDR3 contains 13 residues. The CDR3 nucleotides read TGTGCCAGCAGTGCCTTGGGGGGGTACGAGCAGTACTTC. Its translation: CASSALGGYEQYF.

This rearrangement joins TRBV5-1 to TRBJ2-3; D gene ambiguous. The CDR3 has 16 amino acids. Per the germline V gene, CDR1 is SGHRS and CDR2 is YFSETQ. V was shortened by 0 bases and J by 0 bases, with 11 bases between the two germline ends. The CDR3 nucleotides are TGCGCCAGCAGCTTGGCGATGGGGTCTAGCACAGATACGCAGTATTTT. It translates to CASSLAMGSSTDTQYF.

The chain uses TRBV7-9 and TRBJ1-4; weak D call: TRBD1 (6 bases). The CDR3 runs to 15 residues. The ends were cut back, 1 base at V and 8 bases at J, with 14 bases in the middle. Per germline, CDR1 SEHNR and CDR2 FQNEAQ (reference sequence). The CDR3 here is CASSLVGGLEEKLFF. CDR3 sequence (DNA): TGTGCCAGCAGCTTAGTAGGGGGGCTAGAAGAAAAACTGTTTTTT.